Reported below is one T cell receptor (beta chain). The record originates from a study of blood T cell repertoires in COVID-19. The overall study: COVID-19 samples, acute and convalescent, were from the United States, Italy and Spain. From T cells, B-cell-depleted T cells, or PBMCs came the material, which was cDNA or gDNA.

The data were produced by immunoSEQ multiplex PCR, yet TCRdb's version contains in-frame clones alone and is incomplete. The repertoire holds just under 85,000 clones, with around 83% as singletons. Germline assignment: CDR1 SGDLS and CDR2 YYNGEE. The V end was cut by 0 bases, the J end by 13 bases, with 17 bases between. The CDR3 loop spans 15 amino acids. This TCR was recovered from a woman aged 55 to 70 with acute or convalescent COVID-19. The rearrangement joins TRBV9 to TRBJ1-6, with D possibly being TRBD1 (6 bases). The material sequenced was peripheral blood. The CDR3 coding sequence is TGTGCCAGCAGCGTAGTTGGTGGCAGGGGATCTCCCCTCCACTTT. It encodes CASSVVGGRGSPLHF.